This TCR beta chain was recovered during a study of T-cell memory formation after mild COVID-19. Study-level results: The SARS-CoV-2 specificity of second-wave clones reaching peak at day 37 remained unverified. Within pre-infection memory, some responding clones were found, suggesting cross-reactive memory joined.

The V and J ends lost 6 bases and 6 bases, in that order; junction bases with no gene match: 9. Germline V CDR1 and CDR2: MNHEY, SVGAGI. This CDR3 is 14 amino acids long. TCRdb passed the 5' RACE reads through MiXCR, listing each CDR3 protein once. This table holds about 360,000 distinct CDR3 sequences, roughly 14% found once. This clonotype occurred many times. Its specificity is unknown. The sequence came from a man aged 18 to 35 who had mild COVID-19 (a few samples of this study predate the infection). Cell type and time point are not known. The sequenced sample consisted of PBMCs or a T cell subset sorted from them (not recorded which). The chain is built from TRBV6-5 and TRBJ2-7; 9 positions agree with TRBD1. This chain's CDR3 is CASRRTGAIFEQYV. The CDR3 DNA is TGTGCCAGCAGAAGGACAGGGGCGATTTTCGAGCAGTACGTC.